These 20 T cell receptor beta chains share one sample of origin, sequenced in a study of Ad26.COV2.S vaccination and SARS-CoV-2 variants. Sequenced by immunoSEQ multiplex PCR; TCRdb stores in-frame clones only, minus some. The sample carries 360,000 or so clones, over 75% recorded once. Described treatment: roughly 19 received Ad26.COV2.S at low or high dose, single or two shots; roughly five received placebo; per-sample allocation not given. Day 63 following the first vaccine or placebo injection was when the samples were taken. This sample comprised peripheral blood, obtained in a trial of Ad26.COV2.S vaccine versus placebo. These receptors all come from a person aged 18-60 years who received the Ad26.COV2.S COVID-19 vaccine or a placebo.

Only one count was recorded for this clone. The chain has TRBV5-1 and TRBJ1-1; TRBD1 might be the D (6 bases). Trimming took 3 bases from V and 5 from J, leaving 14 bases between them. Germline-derived CDR1 and CDR2 are SGHRS and YFSETQ. CDR3 size: 14 residues. This CDR3 reads CASSSTGPGTEAFF. The CDR3 DNA is TGCGCCAGCAGCTCGACAGGCCCGGGGACTGAAGCTTTCTTT.

The chain is built from TRBV6-2 or TRBV6-3 and TRBJ2-3; 10 bases are shared with TRBD2. J gave up 8 bases and V 6 bases, and 11 bases lay outside the gene matches. This CDR3 is 15 amino acids long. Germline values: CDR1 MNHEY, CDR2 SVGEGT. The CDR3 nucleotides are TGTGCCAGCAGCCCTCTAGCGGGGGCCGGGGGTACGCAGTATTTT. This sequence encodes CASSPLAGAGGTQYF.

The gene calls are TRBV6-5 and TRBJ1-4, with D perhaps matching TRBD1 (5 bases). V was pared by 6 bases and J by 5 bases, with 13 bases between. The CDR3 is 14 residues long. Per the germline V gene, CDR1 is MNHEY and CDR2 is SVGAGI. CDR3 in DNA: TGTGCCAGCAGCAAAGGTGGGGGGAATGAAAAACTGTTTTTT. Amino acids: CASSKGGGNEKLFF.

The rearrangement joins TRBV10-3 to TRBJ1-5; D may be TRBD1 (5 bases). Germline V gene sequence: CDR1 ENHRY, CDR2 SYGVKD. Deletions cut 3 bases from V and 6 bases from J, with 18 bases between. The length of the CDR3 is 16 residues. The CDR3 spells CAISEGGRAGGQPQHF. The CDR3 DNA reads as TGTGCCATCAGTGAAGGAGGCAGGGCAGGCGGTCAGCCCCAGCATTTT.

The V call is TRBV5-8, the J call TRBJ1-2; 8 bases are shared with TRBD1. The CDR3 has 14 amino acids. The trim removed 5 bases at V and 4 bases at J, leaving 7 bases unmatched. Germline CDR1 reads SGHTS; CDR2 reads YDEGEE. CDR3 in amino acids: CASRPRTGTYGYTF. CDR3 nucleotides: TGTGCCAGCAGACCCCGGACAGGGACCTATGGCTACACCTTC.

The chain uses TRBV7-3 and TRBJ2-3; D remains ambiguous. Germline CDR1 and CDR2: SGHTA and FQGTGA. The V gene lost 2 bases and the J gene lost 1 base, with 10 bases spanning the gap. CDR3 length: 15 residues. The CDR3 region is CASSLFGSRTDTQYF. The CDR3 bases are TGTGCCAGCAGCTTATTCGGGTCCCGCACAGATACGCAGTATTTT.

The V call is TRBV7-3, the J call TRBJ1-1; 7 bases are shared with TRBD1. Germline assignment: CDR1 SGHTA and CDR2 FQGTGA. The CDR3 loop spans 16 amino acids. Trimming removed 5 bases from V and 1 base from J; junction bases left unmatched: 10. The CDR3 nucleotides read TGTGCCAGCAGCAATAAGGGTCCAGGGGGGAACACTGAAGCTTTCTTT. Protein product: CASSNKGPGGNTEAFF.

J is TRBJ2-1 and V is TRBV6-2 or TRBV6-3; 7 bases fit TRBD1. CDR3 length: 17 residues. Trimming took 6 bases from V and 4 from J; bases not matched to a gene: 15. Per germline, CDR1 MNHEY and CDR2 SVGEGT. CDR3 region: CASSPYMTGRGYNEQFF. In DNA, the CDR3 is TGTGCCAGCAGCCCATACATGACAGGGCGCGGGTACAATGAGCAGTTCTTC.

The chain uses TRBV12-3 or TRBV12-4 and TRBJ1-1; D is perhaps TRBD1 (5 bases). V was clipped by 7 bases and J by 5 bases, with 14 bases between them. The length of the CDR3 is 13 residues. CDR3 region: CASTLLEGTEAFF. The CDR3 DNA reads as TGTGCCAGCACCCTCTTGGAGGGGACTGAAGCTTTCTTT.

The chain carries TRBV6-1 and TRBJ1-1; perhaps TRBD1 as D (6 bases). CDR1 and CDR2 (germline): MNHNS, SASEGT. V was cut by 5 bases and J by 4 bases, with 17 bases left in between. The CDR3 runs 15 residues. The chain's CDR3 is CASSNQQGGRTEAFF. CDR3 DNA sequence: TGTGCCAGCAGTAACCAACAGGGAGGGCGCACTGAAGCTTTCTTT.

This chain uses TRBV5-4 with TRBJ1-6, with unresolved D. Germline V gene sequence: CDR1 SGHNT, CDR2 YYREEE (reference sequence). V lost 0 bases and J lost 8, with 9 bases in between. This CDR3 is built from 14 residues. The CDR3 sequence: CASSLALSDSPLHF. Written as DNA, the CDR3 is TGTGCCAGCAGCTTGGCCCTTTCGGATTCACCCCTCCACTTT.

V is TRBV5-1 and J is TRBJ2-3, with D perhaps assigned TRBD1 or TRBD2 (7 bases each). CDR1 and CDR2 from the germline V gene are SGHRS and YFSETQ. The CDR3 covers 13 residues. Trimming stripped 4 bases from V and 6 bases from J, with 12 bases between. The CDR3: CASSQGGRDTQYF. For the CDR3, the DNA is TGCGCCAGCAGCCAGGGGGGGCGGGATACGCAGTATTTT.

This chain links TRBV27 with TRBJ1-2, with a possible D match to TRBD1 (6 bases). The CDR3 has 13 residues. Trimming removed 3 bases from V and 7 bases from J, with 12 bases in between. In germline, CDR1 is MNHEY, CDR2 SMNVEV (reference sequence). The chain's CDR3 is CASSFAGVGGYTF. For the CDR3, the DNA is TGTGCCAGCAGTTTTGCAGGGGTTGGTGGCTACACCTTC.

V is TRBV15 and J is TRBJ2-1, with D perhaps given as TRBD1 or TRBD2 (5 bases each). The CDR3 is made up of 16 amino acids. V was cut by 4 bases and J by 9 bases, with 22 bases left in between. The germline CDR1 and CDR2 sequences are LNHNV and YYDKDF (reference sequence). CDR3 residues: CATSIRRASWGSEQFF. CDR3 DNA sequence: TGTGCCACCAGCATCCGGCGAGCTAGTTGGGGGTCTGAGCAGTTCTTC. Full variable domain (missing parts from reference TRBV15 and TRBJ2-1): DAMVIQNPRYQVTQFGKPVTLSCSQTLNHNVMYWYQQKSSQAPKLLFHYYDKDFNNEADTPDNFQSRRPNTSFCFLDIRSPGLGDTAMYLCATSIRRASWGSEQFFGPGTRLTVL.

The chain has TRBV19 and TRBJ2-7, with unresolved D. V was trimmed by 7 bases and J by 2 bases, leaving 6 bases between them. Germline V gives CDR1 LNHDA, CDR2 SQIVND (reference sequence). The CDR3 is made up of 11 amino acids. The CDR3 region is CASTRAYEQYF. The CDR3 nucleotides read TGTGCCAGTACCCGTGCCTACGAGCAGTACTTC.

The CDR3 loop reads CASSPGTGQNTGELFF. The DNA of the CDR3 is TGTGCCAGCAGCCCTGGGACAGGCCAGAACACCGGGGAGCTGTTTTTT. The chain is built from TRBV7-8 and TRBJ2-2; 8 bases fit TRBD1. CDR1 is SGHVS, CDR2 FQNEAQ, per germline. The CDR3 has 16 residues. J lost 1 base, V lost 5 bases, and 6 bases had no gene match. The whole variable domain, filled in from reference TRBV7-8 and TRBJ2-2, reads GAGVSQSPRYKVAKRGQDVALRCDPISGHVSLFWYQQALGQGPEFLTYFQNEAQLDKSGLPSDRFFAERPEGSVSTLKIQRTQQEDSAVYLCASSPGTGQNTGELFFGEGSRLTVL.

This chain joins TRBV13 and TRBJ2-7, with a possible D match to TRBD1 (6 bases). The CDR3 has 14 amino acids. Trimming pared 1 base from V and 3 bases from J, leaving 10 bases between. In germline, CDR1 is PRHDT, CDR2 FYEKMQ (reference sequence). The CDR3 loop reads CASSLDRAVYEQYF. The CDR3 DNA is TGTGCCAGCAGCTTAGACAGGGCGGTCTACGAGCAGTACTTC. The whole variable domain, remainder taken from reference TRBV13 and TRBJ2-7, is AAGVIQSPRHLIKEKRETATLKCYPIPRHDTVYWYQQGPGQDPQFLISFYEKMQSDKGSIPDRFSAQQFSDYHSELNMSSLELGDSALYFCASSLDRAVYEQYFGPGTRLTVT.

This chain joins TRBV2 and TRBJ2-6; no clear D. Germline CDR1 and CDR2: SNHLY and FYNNEI. V was shortened by 5 bases and J by 1 base, with 12 bases between the two germline ends. The CDR3 contains 16 residues. CDR3: CASSPHLISGANVLTF. The CDR3 DNA reads TGTGCCAGCAGTCCTCACTTGATTTCTGGGGCCAACGTCCTGACTTTC.

V is TRBV6-6 and J is TRBJ1-5, with TRBD1 matching 7 bases. V was clipped by 5 bases and J by 0 bases; unmatched bases: 4. The CDR3 is made up of 15 amino acids. The germline V gene has CDR1 MNHNY and CDR2 SVGAGI (reference sequence). The CDR3 loop is CASSQTGRSNQPQHF. The CDR3 region has the DNA TGTGCCAGCAGTCAGACAGGGCGTAGCAATCAGCCCCAGCATTTT.

This clone is a singleton in its sample. The chain employs TRBV10-3 and TRBJ1-5; D is unresolved. Germline CDR1 ENHRY, CDR2 SYGVKD. V was trimmed by 7 bases and J by 4 bases, leaving 11 bases between them. The CDR3 has 13 amino acids. In nucleotides, the CDR3 is TGTGCCATCAATCAACAGATGAATCAGCCCCAGCATTTT. Protein: CAINQQMNQPQHF.